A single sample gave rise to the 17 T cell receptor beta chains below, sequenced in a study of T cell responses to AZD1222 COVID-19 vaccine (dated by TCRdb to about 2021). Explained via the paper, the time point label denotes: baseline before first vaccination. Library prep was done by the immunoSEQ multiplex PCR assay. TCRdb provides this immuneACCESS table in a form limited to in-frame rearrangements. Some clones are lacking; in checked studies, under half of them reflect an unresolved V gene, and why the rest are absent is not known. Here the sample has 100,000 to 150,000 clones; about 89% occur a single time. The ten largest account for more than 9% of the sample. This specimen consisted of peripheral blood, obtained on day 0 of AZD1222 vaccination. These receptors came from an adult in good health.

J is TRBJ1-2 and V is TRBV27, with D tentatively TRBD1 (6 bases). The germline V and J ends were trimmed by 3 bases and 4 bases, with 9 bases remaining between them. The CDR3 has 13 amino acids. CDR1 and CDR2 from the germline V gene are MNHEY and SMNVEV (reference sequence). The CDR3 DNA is TGTGCCAGCAGTTTGCAGGGGACCTATGGCTACACCTTC. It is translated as CASSLQGTYGYTF.

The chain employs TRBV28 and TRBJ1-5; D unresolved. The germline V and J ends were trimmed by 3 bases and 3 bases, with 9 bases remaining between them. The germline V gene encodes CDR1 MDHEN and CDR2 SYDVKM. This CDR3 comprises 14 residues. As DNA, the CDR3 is TGTGCCAGCAGTTTGGGGAGCAACAATCAGCCCCAGCATTTT. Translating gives CASSLGSNNQPQHF.

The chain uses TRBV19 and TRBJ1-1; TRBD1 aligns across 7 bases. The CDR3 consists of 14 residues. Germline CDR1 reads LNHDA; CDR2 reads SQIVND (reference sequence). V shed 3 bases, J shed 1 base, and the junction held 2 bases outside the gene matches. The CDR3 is CASSIGTANTEAFF. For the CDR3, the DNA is TGTGCCAGTAGTATCGGGACAGCGAACACTGAAGCTTTCTTT.

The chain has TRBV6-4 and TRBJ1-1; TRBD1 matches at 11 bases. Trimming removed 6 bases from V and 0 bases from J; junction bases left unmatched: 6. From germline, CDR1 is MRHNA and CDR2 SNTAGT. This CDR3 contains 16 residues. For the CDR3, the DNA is TGTGCCAGCAGGGACAGGGGGCGAAGTCTGAACACTGAAGCTTTCTTT. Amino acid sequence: CASRDRGRSLNTEAFF.

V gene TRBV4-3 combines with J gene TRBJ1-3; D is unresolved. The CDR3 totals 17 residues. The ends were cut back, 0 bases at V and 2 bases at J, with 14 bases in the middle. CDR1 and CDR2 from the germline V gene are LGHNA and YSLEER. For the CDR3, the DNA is TGCGCCAGCAGCCAAGACAAGGTCCCACCGACTGGAAACACCATATATTTT. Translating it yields CASSQDKVPPTGNTIYF.

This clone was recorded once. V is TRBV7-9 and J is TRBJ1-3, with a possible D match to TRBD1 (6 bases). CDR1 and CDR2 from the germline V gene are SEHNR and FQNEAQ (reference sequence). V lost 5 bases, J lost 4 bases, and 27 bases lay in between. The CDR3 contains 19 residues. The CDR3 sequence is CASSAVGGPFRGRGNTIYF. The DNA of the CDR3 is TGTGCCAGCAGCGCAGTAGGGGGGCCGTTCCGAGGGAGAGGAAACACCATATATTTT.

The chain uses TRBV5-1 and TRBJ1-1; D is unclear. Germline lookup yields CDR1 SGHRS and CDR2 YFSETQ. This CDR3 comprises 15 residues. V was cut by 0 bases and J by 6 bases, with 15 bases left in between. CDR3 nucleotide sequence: TGCGCCAGCAGCTTGGGGTTGTTAGGTGCTCCTGAAGCTTTCTTT. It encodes CASSLGLLGAPEAFF. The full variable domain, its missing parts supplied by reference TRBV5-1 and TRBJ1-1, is KAGVTQTPRYLIKTRGQQVTLSCSPISGHRSVSWYQQTPGQGLQFLFEYFSETQRNKGNFPGRFSGRQFSNSRSEMNVSTLELGDSALYLCASSLGLLGAPEAFFGQGTRLTVV.

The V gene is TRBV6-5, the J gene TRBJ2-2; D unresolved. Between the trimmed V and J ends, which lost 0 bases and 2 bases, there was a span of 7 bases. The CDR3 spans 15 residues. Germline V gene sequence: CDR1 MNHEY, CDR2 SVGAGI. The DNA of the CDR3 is TGTGCCAGCAGTTACTCGGACGGAAACACCGGGGAGCTGTTTTTT. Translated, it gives CASSYSDGNTGELFF.

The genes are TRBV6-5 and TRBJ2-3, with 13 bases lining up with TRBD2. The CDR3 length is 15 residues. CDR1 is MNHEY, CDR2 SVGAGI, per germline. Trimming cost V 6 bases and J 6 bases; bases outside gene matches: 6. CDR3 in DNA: TGTGCCAGCAGACTAGCGGGGGGGCATGGGGATACGCAGTATTTT. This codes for CASRLAGGHGDTQYF.

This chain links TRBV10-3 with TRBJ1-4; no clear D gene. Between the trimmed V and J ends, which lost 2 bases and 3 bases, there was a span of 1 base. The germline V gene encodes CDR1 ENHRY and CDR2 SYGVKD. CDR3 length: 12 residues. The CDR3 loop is CAISEANEKLFF. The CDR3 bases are TGTGCCATCAGTGAGGCTAATGAAAAACTGTTTTTT.

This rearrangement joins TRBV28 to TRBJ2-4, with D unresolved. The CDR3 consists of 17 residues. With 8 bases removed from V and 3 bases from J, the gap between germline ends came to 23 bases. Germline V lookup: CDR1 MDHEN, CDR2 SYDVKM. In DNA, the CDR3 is TGTGCCAGCGAGCCCAGAGAATTAGTTGTTGTCAAAAACATTCAGTACTTC. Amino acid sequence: CASEPRELVVVKNIQYF.

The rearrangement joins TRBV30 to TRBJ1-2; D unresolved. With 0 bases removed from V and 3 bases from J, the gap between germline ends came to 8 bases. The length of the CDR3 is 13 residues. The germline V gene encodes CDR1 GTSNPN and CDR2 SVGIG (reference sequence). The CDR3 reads CAWSVSGDYGYTF. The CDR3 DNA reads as TGTGCCTGGAGTGTCTCCGGGGACTATGGCTACACCTTC.

In DNA form, the CDR3 reads TGTGCCAGCAGTTTCCCGGGCCAAATCTACGAGCAGTACTTC. Translated, it gives CASSFPGQIYEQYF. V is TRBV6-5 and J is TRBJ2-7, with D unclear. V dropped 4 bases and J dropped 3 bases, with 13 bases sitting between them. This CDR3 spans 14 amino acids. CDR1 and CDR2 from the germline V gene are MNHEY and SVGAGI.

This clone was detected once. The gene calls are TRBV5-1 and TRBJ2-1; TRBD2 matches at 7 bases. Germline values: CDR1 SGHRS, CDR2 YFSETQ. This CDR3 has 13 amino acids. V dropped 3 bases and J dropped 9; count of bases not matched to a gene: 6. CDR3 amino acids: CASSWDPGGEQFF. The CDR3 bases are TGCGCCAGCAGCTGGGACCCGGGGGGTGAGCAGTTCTTC. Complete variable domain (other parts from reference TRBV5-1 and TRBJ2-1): KAGVTQTPRYLIKTRGQQVTLSCSPISGHRSVSWYQQTPGQGLQFLFEYFSETQRNKGNFPGRFSGRQFSNSRSEMNVSTLELGDSALYLCASSWDPGGEQFFGPGTRLTVL.

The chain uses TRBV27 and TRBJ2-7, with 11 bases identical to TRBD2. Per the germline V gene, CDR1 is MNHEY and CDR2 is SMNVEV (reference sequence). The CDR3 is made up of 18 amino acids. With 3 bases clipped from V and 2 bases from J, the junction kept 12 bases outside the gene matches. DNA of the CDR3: TGTGCCAGCAGTTTTTTGGGGACTAGCGGTCGTCCCCCCTACGAGCAGTACTTC. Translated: CASSFLGTSGRPPYEQYF.

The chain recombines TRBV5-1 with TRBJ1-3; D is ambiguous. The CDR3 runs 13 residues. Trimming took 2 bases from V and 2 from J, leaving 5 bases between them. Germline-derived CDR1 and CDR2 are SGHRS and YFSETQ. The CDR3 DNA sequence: TGCGCCAGCAGCTTCGAGACTGGAAACACCATATATTTT. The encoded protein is CASSFETGNTIYF.

The CDR3 DNA sequence: TGTGCCACCAGTCGATCCACCGGCGATGTCGGGGAGCTGTTTTTT. This encodes CATSRSTGDVGELFF. V is TRBV24-1 and J is TRBJ2-2, with D hard to call. Germline V CDR1 and CDR2: KGHDR, SFDVKD. The CDR3 has 15 residues. V was pared by 6 bases and J by 7 bases, with 17 bases between.